These 22 T cell receptor beta chains were sequenced from one sample in a study of cytomegalovirus exposure and HLA in healthy donors. Primers: 60 Vbeta forward and 13 Jbeta reverse. The assay was immunoSEQ multiplex PCR, and TCRdb's table has in-frame clones only and misses some. The sample holds roughly 130,000 clones, over 60% seen once. Source material: PBMCs. The receptors were gathered from a human donor in good health.

In its sample, this clone was seen once. The gene calls are TRBV6-1 and TRBJ1-1; D is undetermined. V lost 2 bases, J lost 12 bases, and 10 bases lay in between. CDR3 length equals 11 residues. Germline V gene sequence: CDR1 MNHNS, CDR2 SASEGT. CDR3 amino acids: CASSETGNTFF. In DNA form, the CDR3 reads TGTGCCAGCAGTGAAACCGGGAATACTTTCTTT.

This clone was picked up a small number of times. The V and J genes are TRBV29-1 and TRBJ2-1; possibly TRBD1 for D (6 bases). The CDR3 covers 15 residues. Per the germline V gene, CDR1 is SQVTM and CDR2 is ANQGSEA. V was shortened by 6 bases and J by 0 bases, with 15 bases between the two germline ends. CDR3 nucleotide sequence: TGCAGCGTGCCCCGGACAGAAAGCTCCTACAATGAGCAGTTCTTC. Protein product: CSVPRTESSYNEQFF.

This chain links TRBV7-3 with TRBJ2-1, with 7 nucleotides matching TRBD2. The CDR3 covers 15 residues. Trimming at V came to 0 bases and at J to 3 bases, leaving 2 bases not matched to a gene. The V gene's germline CDR1 is SGHTA and CDR2 FQGTGA. The CDR3 coding sequence is TGTGCCAGCAGCTTAACCGGGACTAACTACAATGAGCAGTTCTTC. It is translated as CASSLTGTNYNEQFF.

The rearrangement joins TRBV7-2 to TRBJ1-2; TRBD1 matches 8 bases. Trimming cost V 5 bases and J 6 bases; bases outside gene matches: 2. The CDR3 sequence is 12 residues long. Germline loops: CDR1 SGHTA, CDR2 FQGNSA. The CDR3 DNA sequence: TGTGCCAGCAGCCCACAGGGGGATGGCTACACCTTC. Amino acid sequence: CASSPQGDGYTF.

The table lists this clone with a few counts. The genes are TRBV15 and TRBJ2-2, with D possibly matching TRBD2 (7 bases). CDR1 is LNHNV and CDR2 is YYDKDF in the germline V gene (reference sequence). V was trimmed by 0 bases and J by 6 bases, leaving 14 bases between them. The CDR3 has 16 residues. The CDR3 is CATSREPGGFAGELFF. CDR3 nucleotides: TGTGCCACCAGCAGAGAGCCGGGGGGCTTTGCCGGGGAGCTGTTTTTT.

The rearrangement uses TRBV7-2 and TRBJ1-2; a possible D gene is TRBD1 (5 bases). Trimming stripped 4 bases from V and 3 bases from J, with 15 bases between. This CDR3 has 15 amino acids. Looked up from germline, CDR1 is SGHTA and CDR2 is FQGNSA. The CDR3: CASSSLGGGDYGYTF. As DNA, the CDR3 is TGTGCCAGCAGCTCATTAGGCGGGGGGGACTATGGCTACACCTTC.

This clone was found a few times. The chain has TRBV10-3 and TRBJ2-1, with TRBD2 matching 10 bases. The CDR3 has 15 residues. The V gene end was trimmed by 2 bases and the J gene end by 8 bases; junction bases not matched to a gene: 6. Germline assignment: CDR1 ENHRY and CDR2 SYGVKD. The CDR3: CAISEPSGGGDEQFF. The DNA for the CDR3 is TGTGCCATCAGTGAGCCTAGCGGGGGCGGGGATGAGCAGTTCTTC.

The chain employs TRBV30 and TRBJ1-2, with 7 bases lining up with TRBD1. There are 13 residues in the CDR3. J gave up 2 bases and V 7 bases, and 7 bases lay outside the gene matches. Germline CDR1 GTSNPN, CDR2 SVGIG (reference sequence). CDR3 in amino acids: CALSGTDNYGYTF. The CDR3, as DNA: TGTGCCTTGTCCGGGACAGACAACTATGGCTACACCTTC.

The gene calls are TRBV13 and TRBJ2-3; 8 nucleotides align to TRBD2. V trimming: 1 base; J trimming: 5 bases; junction bases outside the gene matches: 20. CDR1 and CDR2 from the germline V gene are PRHDT and FYEKMQ (reference sequence). The CDR3 consists of 20 residues. CDR3 sequence: CASSLASGGRSLGLGDTQYF. The CDR3, as DNA: TGTGCCAGCAGCTTAGCAAGCGGGGGCCGTTCCCTTGGCCTTGGAGATACGCAGTATTTT.

This chain joins TRBV11-2 and TRBJ2-2; D possibly corresponds to TRBD1 (6 bases). CDR1 SGHAT and CDR2 FQNNGV come from the germline V gene. The ends were cut back, 3 bases at V and 2 bases at J, with 10 bases in the middle. This CDR3 is built from 15 residues. The CDR3 region has the DNA TGTGCCAGCAGCTTCGCAGGGACAAACACCGGGGAGCTGTTTTTT. It specifies CASSFAGTNTGELFF.

V is TRBV4-2 and J is TRBJ2-5; 9 bases are shared with TRBD2. V dropped 0 bases and J dropped 2; count of bases not matched to a gene: 1. Germline V gives CDR1 LGHNA, CDR2 YNFKEQ. The CDR3 covers 15 residues. CDR3 nucleotide sequence: TGTGCCAGCAGCCAAGAAGGACTAGCGCAAGAGACCCAGTACTTC. The encoded protein is CASSQEGLAQETQYF.

This clone appeared a single time. The J gene is TRBJ2-7, the V gene TRBV5-1; 12 bases fit TRBD1. Germline V CDR1 and CDR2: SGHRS, YFSETQ. This CDR3 contains 14 residues. The junction had 5 bases not matched to a gene; V was cut back by 4 bases and J by 6 bases. DNA for the CDR3: TGCGCCAGCAGCCCGGGACAGGGGGCCCGCGAGCAGTACTTC. This codes for CASSPGQGAREQYF.

In the case of this clone: Different DNA sequences within this sample yield the same CDR3. The chain combines TRBV27 with TRBJ1-2; maybe TRBD1 (5 bases). Germline CDR1 and CDR2: MNHEY and SMNVEV (reference sequence). Trimming removed 0 bases from V and 4 bases from J, with 9 bases in between. The CDR3 extends over 14 amino acids. CDR3 sequence (DNA): TGTGCCAGCAGTTTATCCACAGGCGGCTATGGCTACACCTTC. It is translated as CASSLSTGGYGYTF.

With respect to this clone: Other DNA sequences from this sample encode an identical CDR3 as well. The chain joins TRBV7-2 to TRBJ2-2, with D perhaps TRBD1 (6 bases). The germline V gene encodes CDR1 SGHTA and CDR2 FQGNSA. V was shortened by 3 bases and J by 2 bases, with 10 bases between the two germline ends. This CDR3 has 15 residues. The CDR3 DNA reads TGTGCCAGCAGCTTGAACAGGGTTAACACCGGGGAGCTGTTTTTT. Its translation: CASSLNRVNTGELFF. Filled out from reference TRBV7-2 and TRBJ2-2, the complete variable domain reads GAGVSQSPSNKVTEKGKDVELRCDPISGHTALYWYRQSLGQGLEFLIYFQGNSAPDKSGLPSDRFSAERTGGSVSTLTIQRTQQEDSAVYLCASSLNRVNTGELFFGEGSRLTVL.

The V and J genes are TRBV7-8 and TRBJ1-4; 10 bases fit TRBD1. This CDR3 has 14 amino acids. Losses at the gene ends were 7 bases for V and 7 bases for J; bases not matched to a gene: 6. The germline V gene has CDR1 SGHVS and CDR2 FQNEAQ. The CDR3 spells CASNPRDRGEKLFF. The CDR3 nucleotides are TGTGCCAGCAACCCTCGGGACAGGGGTGAAAAACTGTTTTTT.

This sequence joins TRBV7-8 and TRBJ1-3; 8 bases are shared with TRBD1. This CDR3 contains 15 residues. Trimming at V came to 8 bases and at J to 10 bases, leaving 16 bases not matched to a gene. Germline V gene data show CDR1 as SGHVS and CDR2 as FQNEAQ. CDR3 in amino acids: CASVPGTGPLGTIYF. CDR3 bases: TGTGCCAGCGTCCCCGGGACAGGACCTCTAGGGACCATATATTTT.

This clone was found a few times. The chain employs TRBV7-2 and TRBJ2-7; TRBD2 matches 7 bases. The V gene's germline CDR1 is SGHTA and CDR2 FQGNSA. V shed 7 bases, J shed 7 bases, and the junction held 13 bases outside the gene matches. This CDR3 spans 14 amino acids. The CDR3 loop reads CASTERGPLGEQYF. In DNA, the CDR3 is TGTGCCAGCACCGAGCGGGGCCCCCTCGGGGAGCAGTACTTC.

The CDR3 sequence is CASSFRGVQKGANVLTF. The CDR3 bases are TGTGCCAGCAGCTTCCGGGGGGTGCAGAAGGGGGCCAACGTCCTGACTTTC. This chain joins TRBV5-6 and TRBJ2-6; 7 bases line up with TRBD2. The CDR3 extends over 17 amino acids. V dropped 2 bases and J dropped 4; count of bases not matched to a gene: 9. Germline V gene data show CDR1 as SGHDT and CDR2 as YYEEEE.

The chain recombines TRBV19 with TRBJ1-5, with 8 bases aligning to TRBD1. Germline loops: CDR1 LNHDA, CDR2 SQIVND (reference sequence). The CDR3 contains 16 residues. Trimming removed 1 base from V and 2 bases from J; junction bases left unmatched: 4. The DNA of the CDR3 is TGTGCCAGTAGTATAGCGCAGGGACAGGGCAATCAGCCCCAGCATTTT. It is translated as CASSIAQGQGNQPQHF. The full variable domain, with the rest looked up from reference TRBV19 and TRBJ1-5, is DGGITQSPKYLFRKEGQNVTLSCEQNLNHDAMYWYRQDPGQGLRLIYYSQIVNDFQKGDIAEGYSVSREKKESFPLTVTSAQKNPTAFYLCASSIAQGQGNQPQHFGDGTRLSIL.

The rearrangement uses TRBV27 and TRBJ1-1; tentatively, D is TRBD1 (5 bases). V dropped 3 bases and J dropped 1 base, with 9 bases sitting between them. This CDR3 has 14 amino acids. Germline-derived CDR1 and CDR2 are MNHEY and SMNVEV (reference sequence). The CDR3 region has the DNA TGTGCCAGCAGTTTCGACAGAAAGAACACTGAAGCTTTCTTT. Translation: CASSFDRKNTEAFF.

The rearrangement uses TRBV4-1 and TRBJ1-4, with TRBD1 matching over 7 bases. The V gene's germline CDR1 is MGHRA and CDR2 YSYEKL. This CDR3 is 17 amino acids long. Trimming at V came to 2 bases and at J to 0 bases, leaving 6 bases not matched to a gene. The CDR3, as DNA: TGCGCCAGCAGCCAACTGGACAGGTTCGCAACTAATGAAAAACTGTTTTTT. Translated, it gives CASSQLDRFATNEKLFF.

The rearrangement links TRBV5-1 to TRBJ2-3; 7 bases map to TRBD2. The CDR3 length is 13 residues. V was clipped by 3 bases and J by 6 bases; unmatched bases: 4. Germline V CDR1 and CDR2: SGHRS, YFSETQ. The CDR3 region has the DNA TGCGCCAGCAGCTGGATCGGGGGGGATACGCAGTATTTT. It is translated as CASSWIGGDTQYF.